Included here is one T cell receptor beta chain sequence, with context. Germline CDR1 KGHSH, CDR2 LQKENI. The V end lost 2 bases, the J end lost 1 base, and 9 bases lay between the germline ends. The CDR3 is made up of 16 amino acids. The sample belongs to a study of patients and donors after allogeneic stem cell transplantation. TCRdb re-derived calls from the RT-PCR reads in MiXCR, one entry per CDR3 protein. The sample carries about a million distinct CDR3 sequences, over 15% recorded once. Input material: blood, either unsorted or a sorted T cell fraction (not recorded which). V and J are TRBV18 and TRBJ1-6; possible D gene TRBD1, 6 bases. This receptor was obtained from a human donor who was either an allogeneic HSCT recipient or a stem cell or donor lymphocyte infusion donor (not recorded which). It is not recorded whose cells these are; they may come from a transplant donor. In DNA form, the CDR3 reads TGTGCCAGCTCACCAAGGGGGATTTCCTATAATTCACCCCTCCACTTT. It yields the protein CASSPRGISYNSPLHF.